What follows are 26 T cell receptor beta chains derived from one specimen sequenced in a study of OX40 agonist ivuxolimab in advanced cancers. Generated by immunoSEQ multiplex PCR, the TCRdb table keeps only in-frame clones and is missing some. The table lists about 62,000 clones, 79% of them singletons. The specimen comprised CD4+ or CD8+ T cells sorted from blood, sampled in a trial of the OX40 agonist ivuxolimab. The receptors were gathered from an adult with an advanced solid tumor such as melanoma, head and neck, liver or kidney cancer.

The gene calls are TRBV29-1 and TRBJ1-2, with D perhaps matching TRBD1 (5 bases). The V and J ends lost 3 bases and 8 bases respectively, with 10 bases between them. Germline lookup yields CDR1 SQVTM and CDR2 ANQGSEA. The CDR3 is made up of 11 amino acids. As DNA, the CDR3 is TGCAGCGTTGAGGGGGTCGAGGGCTACACCTTC. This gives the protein CSVEGVEGYTF.

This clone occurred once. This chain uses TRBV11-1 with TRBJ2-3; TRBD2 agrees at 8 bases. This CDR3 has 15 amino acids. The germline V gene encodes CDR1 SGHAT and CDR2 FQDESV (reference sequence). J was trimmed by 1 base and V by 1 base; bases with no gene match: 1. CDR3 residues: CASSLVLAGTDTQYF. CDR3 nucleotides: TGTGCCAGCAGCTTAGTACTAGCGGGCACAGATACGCAGTATTTT. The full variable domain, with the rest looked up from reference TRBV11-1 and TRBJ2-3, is EAEVAQSPRYKITEKSQAVAFWCDPISGHATLYWYRQILGQGPELLVQFQDESVVDDSQLPKDRFSAERLKGVDSTLKIQPAELGDSAMYLCASSLVLAGTDTQYFGPGTRLTVL.

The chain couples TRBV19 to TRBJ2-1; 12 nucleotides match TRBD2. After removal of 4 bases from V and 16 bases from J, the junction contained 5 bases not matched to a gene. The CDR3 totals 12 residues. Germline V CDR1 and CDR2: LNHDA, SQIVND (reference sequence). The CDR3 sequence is CASSKLAGGTFF. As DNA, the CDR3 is TGTGCCAGTAGTAAACTAGCGGGGGGTACCTTCTTC.

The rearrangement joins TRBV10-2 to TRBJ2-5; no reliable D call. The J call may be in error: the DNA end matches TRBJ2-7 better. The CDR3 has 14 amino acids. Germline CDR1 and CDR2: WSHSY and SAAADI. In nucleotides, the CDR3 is TGCGCCAGCAGAACCGGGCCGCGCGCCGCCGAGCAGTACTTC. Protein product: CASRTGPRAAEQYF.

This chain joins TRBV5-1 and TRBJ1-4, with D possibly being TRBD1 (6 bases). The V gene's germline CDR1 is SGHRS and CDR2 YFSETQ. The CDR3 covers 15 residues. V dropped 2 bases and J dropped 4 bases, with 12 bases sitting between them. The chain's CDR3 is CASSLQGFSNEKLFF. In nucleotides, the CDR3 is TGCGCCAGCAGCTTACAGGGATTTAGTAATGAAAAACTGTTTTTT.

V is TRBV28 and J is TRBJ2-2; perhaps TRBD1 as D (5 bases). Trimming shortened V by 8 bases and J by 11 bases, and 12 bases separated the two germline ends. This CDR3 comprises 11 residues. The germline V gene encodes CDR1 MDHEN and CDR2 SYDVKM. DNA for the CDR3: TGTGCCAGCGTGGGGCGATTAGAGCTGTTTTTT. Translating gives CASVGRLELFF.

CDR3 DNA sequence: TGTGCCAGCAGCCACCCGATGATGGGGGGGGACTCCTACAATGAGCAGTTCTTC. Translation: CASSHPMMGGDSYNEQFF. The chain joins TRBV5-4 to TRBJ2-1; TRBD2 agrees at 7 bases. With V trimmed by 4 bases and J by 0 bases, 13 bases remained unmatched. Germline values: CDR1 SGHNT, CDR2 YYREEE (reference sequence). This CDR3 is 18 amino acids long.

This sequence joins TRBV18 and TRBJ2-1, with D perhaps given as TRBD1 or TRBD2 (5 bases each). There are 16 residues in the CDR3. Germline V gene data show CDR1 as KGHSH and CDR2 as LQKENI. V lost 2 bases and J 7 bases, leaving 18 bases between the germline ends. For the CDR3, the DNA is TGTGCCAGCTCACCAGCACTTCTGGGGGTAGGAAATGAGCAGTTCTTC. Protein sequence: CASSPALLGVGNEQFF.

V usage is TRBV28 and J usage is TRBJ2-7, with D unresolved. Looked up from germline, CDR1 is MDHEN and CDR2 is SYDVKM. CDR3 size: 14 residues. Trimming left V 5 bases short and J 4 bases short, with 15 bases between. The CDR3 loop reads CASSITTRYYEQYF. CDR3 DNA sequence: TGTGCCAGCAGTATAACGACGCGCTATTACGAGCAGTACTTC.

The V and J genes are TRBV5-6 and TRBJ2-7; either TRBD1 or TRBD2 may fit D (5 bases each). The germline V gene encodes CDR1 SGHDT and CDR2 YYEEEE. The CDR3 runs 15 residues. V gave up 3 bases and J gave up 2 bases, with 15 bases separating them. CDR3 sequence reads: CASSSMSGATYEQYF. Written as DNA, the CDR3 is TGTGCCAGCAGCTCCATGTCCGGGGCCACCTACGAGCAGTACTTC.

CDR3 in amino acids: CSVVAGGGNEQFF. CDR3 nucleotide sequence: TGCAGCGTTGTAGCGGGAGGAGGTAATGAGCAGTTCTTC. This sequence joins TRBV29-1 and TRBJ2-1; TRBD2 matches at 10 bases. This CDR3 is 13 amino acids long. V lost 4 bases and J lost 7; bases outside the gene matches: 4. Germline-derived CDR1 and CDR2 are SQVTM and ANQGSEA.

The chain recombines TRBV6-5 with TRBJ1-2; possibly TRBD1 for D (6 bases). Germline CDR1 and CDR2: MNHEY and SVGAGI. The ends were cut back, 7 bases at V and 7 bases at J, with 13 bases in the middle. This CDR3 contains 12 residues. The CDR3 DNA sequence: TGTGCCAGCAAAACAGGGAAGGTTGGCTACACCTTC. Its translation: CASKTGKVGYTF.

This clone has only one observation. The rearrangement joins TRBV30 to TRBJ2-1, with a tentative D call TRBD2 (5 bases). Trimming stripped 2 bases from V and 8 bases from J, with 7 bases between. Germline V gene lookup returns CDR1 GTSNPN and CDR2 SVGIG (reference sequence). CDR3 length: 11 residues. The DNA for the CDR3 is TGTGCCTGGAGTCTGAGGGATGAGCAGTTCTTC. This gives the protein CAWSLRDEQFF.

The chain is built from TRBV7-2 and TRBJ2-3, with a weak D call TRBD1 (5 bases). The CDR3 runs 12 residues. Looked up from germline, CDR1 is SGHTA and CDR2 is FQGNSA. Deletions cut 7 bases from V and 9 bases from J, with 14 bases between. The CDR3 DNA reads TGTGCCAGCACCCCTGGTGGACAAACGCAGTATTTT. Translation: CASTPGGQTQYF.

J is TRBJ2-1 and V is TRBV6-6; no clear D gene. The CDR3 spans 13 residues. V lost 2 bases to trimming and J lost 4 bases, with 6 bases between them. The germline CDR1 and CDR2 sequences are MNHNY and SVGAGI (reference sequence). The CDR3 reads CASSYGPYNEQFF. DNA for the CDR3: TGTGCCAGCAGTTACGGACCGTACAATGAGCAGTTCTTC.

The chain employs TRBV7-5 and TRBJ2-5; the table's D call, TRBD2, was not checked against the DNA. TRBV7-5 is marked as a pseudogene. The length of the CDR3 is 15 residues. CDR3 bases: TGTGCCAGCAGCTTGATAGCGGGGGGGCAAGAGACCCAGTACTTC. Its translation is CASSLIAGGQETQYF.

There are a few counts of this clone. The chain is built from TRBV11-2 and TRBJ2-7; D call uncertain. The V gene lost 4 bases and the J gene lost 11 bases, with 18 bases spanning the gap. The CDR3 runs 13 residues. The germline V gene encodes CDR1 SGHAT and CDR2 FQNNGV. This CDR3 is CASSSVRARGEYF. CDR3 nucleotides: TGTGCCAGCAGCTCAGTCCGGGCCCGCGGTGAGTACTTC.

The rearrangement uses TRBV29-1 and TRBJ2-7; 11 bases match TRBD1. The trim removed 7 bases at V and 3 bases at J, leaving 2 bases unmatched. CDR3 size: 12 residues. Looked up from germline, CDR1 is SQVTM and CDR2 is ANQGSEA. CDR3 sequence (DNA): TGCAGCGCCGGGACAGGGGGCTACGAGCAGTACTTC. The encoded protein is CSAGTGGYEQYF.

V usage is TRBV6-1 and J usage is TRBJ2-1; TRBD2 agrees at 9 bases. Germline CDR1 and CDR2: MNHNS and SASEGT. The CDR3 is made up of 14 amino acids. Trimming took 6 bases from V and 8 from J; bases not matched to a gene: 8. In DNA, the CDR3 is TGTGCCAGCAGCGCCATTGGACTAGCGCATGAGCAGTTCTTC. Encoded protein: CASSAIGLAHEQFF.

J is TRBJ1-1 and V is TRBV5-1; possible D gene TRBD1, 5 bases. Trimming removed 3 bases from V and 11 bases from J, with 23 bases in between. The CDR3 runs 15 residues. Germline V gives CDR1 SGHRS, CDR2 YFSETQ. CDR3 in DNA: TGCGCCAGCAGCTGGTCCGGGACCCCGTCCACGGCGGCTTTCTTT. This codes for CASSWSGTPSTAAFF.

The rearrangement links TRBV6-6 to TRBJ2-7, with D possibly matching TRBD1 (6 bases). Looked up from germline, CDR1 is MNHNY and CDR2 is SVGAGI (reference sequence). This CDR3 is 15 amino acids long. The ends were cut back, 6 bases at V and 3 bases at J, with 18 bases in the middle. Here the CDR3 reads CASSPVGQSFYEQYF. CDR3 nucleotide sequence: TGTGCCAGCAGCCCCGTGGGACAATCCTTCTACGAGCAGTACTTC.

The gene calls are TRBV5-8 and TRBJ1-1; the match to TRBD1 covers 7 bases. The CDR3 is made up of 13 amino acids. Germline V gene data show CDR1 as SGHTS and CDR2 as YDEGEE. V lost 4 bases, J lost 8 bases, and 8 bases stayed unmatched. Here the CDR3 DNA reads TGTGCCAGCAGCCCGATCCCACAGGGGGAAGCTTTCTTT. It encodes CASSPIPQGEAFF.

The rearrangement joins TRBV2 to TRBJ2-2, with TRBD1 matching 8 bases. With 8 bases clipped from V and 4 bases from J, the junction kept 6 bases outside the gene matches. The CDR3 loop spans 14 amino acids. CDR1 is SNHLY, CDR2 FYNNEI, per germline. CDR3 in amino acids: CASVRGLSTGELFF. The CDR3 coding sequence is TGTGCCAGCGTCAGGGGGCTAAGCACCGGGGAGCTGTTTTTT.

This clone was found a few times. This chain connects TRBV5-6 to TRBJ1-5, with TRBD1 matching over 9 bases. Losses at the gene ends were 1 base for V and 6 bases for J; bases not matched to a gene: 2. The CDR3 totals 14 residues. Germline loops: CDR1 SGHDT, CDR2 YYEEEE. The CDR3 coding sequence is TGTGCCAGCAGCTTGACAGGGGGCGGTCAGCCCCAGCATTTT. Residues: CASSLTGGGQPQHF.

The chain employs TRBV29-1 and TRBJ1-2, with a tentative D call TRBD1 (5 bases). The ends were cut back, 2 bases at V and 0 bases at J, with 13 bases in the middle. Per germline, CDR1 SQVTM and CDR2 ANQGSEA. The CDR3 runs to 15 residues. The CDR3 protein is CSVEQGSKTNYGYTF. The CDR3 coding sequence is TGCAGCGTTGAACAGGGATCTAAAACTAACTATGGCTACACCTTC.

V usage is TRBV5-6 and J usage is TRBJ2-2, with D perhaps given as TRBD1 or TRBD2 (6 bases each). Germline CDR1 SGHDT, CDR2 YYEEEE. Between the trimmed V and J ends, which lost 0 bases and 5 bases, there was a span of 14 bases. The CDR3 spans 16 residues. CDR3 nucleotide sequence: TGTGCCAGCAGCTTGGAAGGGGGGCCGTGGACCGGGGAGCTGTTTTTT. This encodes CASSLEGGPWTGELFF.